This T cell receptor beta chain was sequenced during a study of blood T cell repertoires in COVID-19. About the research overall: Acute and convalescent COVID-19 samples came from the United States, Italy and Spain. From T cells, B-cell-depleted T cells, or PBMCs came the material, which was cDNA or gDNA.

CDR3 size: 12 residues. Deletions cut 3 bases from V and 5 bases from J, with 7 bases between. Looked up from germline, CDR1 is SNHLY and CDR2 is FYNNEI. Those who participated ranged in age from roughly 18 to 89 years and resided in about two dozen US areas. For recovered donors of Cohort 3, there were two negative PCRs, clearance, or symptom resolution. TCRdb keeps only in-frame clones here, not all; method: immunoSEQ multiplex PCR. The table records around 140,000 clones, roughly 80% of them present only once. The sequencing input was PBMCs or T cells enriched from blood (not recorded which). V and J are TRBV2 and TRBJ2-5; D remains ambiguous. The clonotype comes from a woman aged 45-65 years who had recovered from COVID-19. The CDR3 DNA reads as TGTGCCAGCAGTGAGCCCGGGGAGACCCAGTACTTC. Protein sequence: CASSEPGETQYF. Full variable domain (outside the CDR3, taken from reference TRBV2 and TRBJ2-5): EPEVTQTPSHQVTQMGQEVILRCVPISNHLYFYWYRQILGQKVEFLVSFYNNEISEKSEIFDDQFSVERPDGSNFTLKIRSTKLEDSAMYFCASSEPGETQYFGPGTRLLVL.